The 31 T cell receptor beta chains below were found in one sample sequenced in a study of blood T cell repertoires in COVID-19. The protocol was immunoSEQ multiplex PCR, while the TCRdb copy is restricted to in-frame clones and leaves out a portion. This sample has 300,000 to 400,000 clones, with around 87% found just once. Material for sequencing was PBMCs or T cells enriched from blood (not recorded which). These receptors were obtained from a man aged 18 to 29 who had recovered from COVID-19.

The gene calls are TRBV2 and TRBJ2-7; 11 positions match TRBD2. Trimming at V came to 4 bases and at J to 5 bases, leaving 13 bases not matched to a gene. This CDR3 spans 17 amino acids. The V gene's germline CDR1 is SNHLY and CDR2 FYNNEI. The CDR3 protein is CASSGGSGRAGGNEQYF. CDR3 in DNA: TGTGCCAGCAGTGGGGGTAGCGGGAGGGCCGGCGGGAACGAGCAGTACTTC.

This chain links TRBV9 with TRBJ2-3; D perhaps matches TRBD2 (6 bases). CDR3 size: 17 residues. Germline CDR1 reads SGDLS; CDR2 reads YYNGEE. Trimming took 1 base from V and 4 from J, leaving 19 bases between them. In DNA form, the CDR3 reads TGTGCCAGCAGCGTAAGGTCGTCGGGGGATCACCCAGATACGCAGTATTTT. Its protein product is CASSVRSSGDHPDTQYF.

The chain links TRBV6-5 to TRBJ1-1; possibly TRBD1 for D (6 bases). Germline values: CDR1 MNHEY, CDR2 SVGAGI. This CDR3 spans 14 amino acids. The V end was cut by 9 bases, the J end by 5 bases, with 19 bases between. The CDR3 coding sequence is TGTGCCAGACAGGGCCTCCGGTCGAAAACTGAAGCTTTCTTT. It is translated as CARQGLRSKTEAFF.

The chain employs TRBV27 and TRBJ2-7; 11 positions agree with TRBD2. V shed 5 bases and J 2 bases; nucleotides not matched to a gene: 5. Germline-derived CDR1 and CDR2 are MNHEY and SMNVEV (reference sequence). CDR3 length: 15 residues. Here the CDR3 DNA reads TGTGCCAGCAGTCCACTAGCGGGAGACCCCTACGAGCAGTACTTC. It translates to CASSPLAGDPYEQYF.

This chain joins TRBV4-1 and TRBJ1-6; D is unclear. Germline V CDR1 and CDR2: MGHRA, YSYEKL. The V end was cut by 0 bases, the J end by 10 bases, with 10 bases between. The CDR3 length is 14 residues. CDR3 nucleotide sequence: TGCGCCAGCAGCCAAGAACAGAGAGGGTCACCCCTCCACTTT. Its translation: CASSQEQRGSPLHF.

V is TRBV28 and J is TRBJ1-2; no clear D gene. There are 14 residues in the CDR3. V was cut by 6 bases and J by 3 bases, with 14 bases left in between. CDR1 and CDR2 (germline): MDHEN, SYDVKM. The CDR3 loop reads CASRVDGLYYGYTF. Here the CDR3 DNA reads TGTGCCAGCAGGGTGGACGGACTTTACTATGGCTACACCTTC.

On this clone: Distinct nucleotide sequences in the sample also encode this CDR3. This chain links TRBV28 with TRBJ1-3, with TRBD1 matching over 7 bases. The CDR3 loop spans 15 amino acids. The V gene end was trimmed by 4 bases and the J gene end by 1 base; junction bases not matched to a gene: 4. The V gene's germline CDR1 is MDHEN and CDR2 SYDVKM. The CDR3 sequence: CASSSGTVSGNTIYF. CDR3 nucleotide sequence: TGTGCCAGCAGTTCCGGGACAGTTTCTGGAAACACCATATATTTT.

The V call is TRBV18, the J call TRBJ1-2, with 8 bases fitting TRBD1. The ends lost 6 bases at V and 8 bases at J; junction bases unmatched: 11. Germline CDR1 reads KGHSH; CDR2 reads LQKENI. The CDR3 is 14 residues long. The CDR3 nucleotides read TGTGCCAGCTCCCCCGGACAGGGCCGCGGGGGCTACACCTTC. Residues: CASSPGQGRGGYTF.

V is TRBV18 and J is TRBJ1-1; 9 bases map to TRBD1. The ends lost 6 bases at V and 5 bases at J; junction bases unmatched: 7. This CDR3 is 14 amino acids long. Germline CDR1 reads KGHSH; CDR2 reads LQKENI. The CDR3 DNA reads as TGTGCCAGCTCCTCTTTACAGGGGGCAACTGAAGCTTTCTTT. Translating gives CASSSLQGATEAFF.

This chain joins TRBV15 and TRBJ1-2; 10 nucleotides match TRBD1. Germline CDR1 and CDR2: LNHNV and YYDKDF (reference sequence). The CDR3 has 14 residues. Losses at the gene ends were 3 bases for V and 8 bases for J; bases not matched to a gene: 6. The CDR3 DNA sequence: TGTGCCACCAGCAGCCCGACAGGGGGCCGAGGCTACACCTTC. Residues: CATSSPTGGRGYTF.

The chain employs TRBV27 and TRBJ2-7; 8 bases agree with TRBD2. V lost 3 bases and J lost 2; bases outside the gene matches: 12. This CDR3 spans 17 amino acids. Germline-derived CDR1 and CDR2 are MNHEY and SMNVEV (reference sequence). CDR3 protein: CASSFSKLGGGTYEQYF. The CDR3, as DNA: TGTGCCAGCAGTTTCTCCAAATTGGGCGGGGGGACCTACGAGCAGTACTTC.

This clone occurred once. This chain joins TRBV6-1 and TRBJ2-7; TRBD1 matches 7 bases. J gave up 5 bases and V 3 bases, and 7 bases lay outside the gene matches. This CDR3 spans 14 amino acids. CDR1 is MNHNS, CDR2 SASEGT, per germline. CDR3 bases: TGTGCCAGCAGTGATAATGACCAGGGGGACGAGCAGTACTTC. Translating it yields CASSDNDQGDEQYF.

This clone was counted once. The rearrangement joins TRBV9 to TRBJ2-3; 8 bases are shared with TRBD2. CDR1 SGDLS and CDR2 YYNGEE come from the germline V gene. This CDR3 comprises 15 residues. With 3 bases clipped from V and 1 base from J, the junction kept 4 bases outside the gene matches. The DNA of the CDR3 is TGTGCCAGCAGCGAGACTAGCGATCGCACAGATACGCAGTATTTT. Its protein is CASSETSDRTDTQYF. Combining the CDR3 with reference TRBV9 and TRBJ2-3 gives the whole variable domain DSGVTQTPKHLITATGQRVTLRCSPRSGDLSVYWYQQSLDQGLQFLIQYYNGEERAKGNILERFSAQQFPDLHSELNLSSLELGDSALYFCASSETSDRTDTQYFGPGTRLTVL.

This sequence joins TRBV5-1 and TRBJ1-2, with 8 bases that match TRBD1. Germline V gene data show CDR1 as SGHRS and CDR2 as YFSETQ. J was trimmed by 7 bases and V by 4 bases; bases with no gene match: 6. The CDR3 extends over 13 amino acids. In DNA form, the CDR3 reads TGCGCCAGCAGCGTGGGAGACAGGGGTGGCTACACCTTC. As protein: CASSVGDRGGYTF.

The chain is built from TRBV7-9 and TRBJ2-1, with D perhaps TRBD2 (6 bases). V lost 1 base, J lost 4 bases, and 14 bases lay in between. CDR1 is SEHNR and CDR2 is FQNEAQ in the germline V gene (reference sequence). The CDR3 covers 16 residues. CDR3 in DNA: TGTGCCAGCAGCTTAGTTACTAGCATCGTATACAATGAGCAGTTCTTC. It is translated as CASSLVTSIVYNEQFF.

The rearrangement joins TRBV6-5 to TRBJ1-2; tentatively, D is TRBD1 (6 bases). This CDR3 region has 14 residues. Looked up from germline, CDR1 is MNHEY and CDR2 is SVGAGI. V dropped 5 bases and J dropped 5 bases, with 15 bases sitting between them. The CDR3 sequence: CASSSRDKRYGYTF. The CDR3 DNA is TGTGCCAGCAGTAGTAGGGACAAACGATATGGCTACACCTTC.

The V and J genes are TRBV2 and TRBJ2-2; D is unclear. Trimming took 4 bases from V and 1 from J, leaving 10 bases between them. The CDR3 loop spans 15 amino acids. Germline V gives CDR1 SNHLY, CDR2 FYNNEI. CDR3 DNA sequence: TGTGCCAGCAGTGGGCATATACGGAACACCGGGGAGCTGTTTTTT. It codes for CASSGHIRNTGELFF.

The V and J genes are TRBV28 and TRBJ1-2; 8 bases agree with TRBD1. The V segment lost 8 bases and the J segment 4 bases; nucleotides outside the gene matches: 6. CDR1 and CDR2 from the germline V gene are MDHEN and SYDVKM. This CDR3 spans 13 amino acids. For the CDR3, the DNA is TGTGCCAGCTGGGACAGGATAATCTATGGCTACACCTTC. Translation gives CASWDRIIYGYTF.

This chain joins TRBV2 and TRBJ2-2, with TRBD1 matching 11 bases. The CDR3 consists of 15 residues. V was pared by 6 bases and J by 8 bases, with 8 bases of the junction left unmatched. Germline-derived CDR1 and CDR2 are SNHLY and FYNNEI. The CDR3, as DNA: TGTGCCAGCAGCCGGACAGGGGGCGCGTCGGGGGAGCTGTTTTTT. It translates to CASSRTGGASGELFF.

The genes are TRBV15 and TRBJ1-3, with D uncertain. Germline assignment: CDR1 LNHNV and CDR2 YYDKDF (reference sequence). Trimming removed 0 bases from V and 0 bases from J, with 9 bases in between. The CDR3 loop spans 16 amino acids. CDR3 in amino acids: CATSRELTRSGNTIYF. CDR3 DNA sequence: TGTGCCACCAGCAGAGAGCTGACACGCTCTGGAAACACCATATATTTT.

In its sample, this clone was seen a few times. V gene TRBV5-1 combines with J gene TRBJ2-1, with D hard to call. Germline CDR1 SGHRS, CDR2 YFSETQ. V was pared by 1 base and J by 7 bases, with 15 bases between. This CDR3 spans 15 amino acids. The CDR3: CASSLHLVAGNEQFF. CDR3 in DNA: TGCGCCAGCAGCTTGCATCTCGTAGCTGGGAATGAGCAGTTCTTC.

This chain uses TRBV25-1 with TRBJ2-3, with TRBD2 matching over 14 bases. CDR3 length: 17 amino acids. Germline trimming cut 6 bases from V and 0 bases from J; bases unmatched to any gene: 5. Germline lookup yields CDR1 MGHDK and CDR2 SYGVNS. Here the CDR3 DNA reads TGTGCCAGCAGAGGGACTAGCGGGGGAGGGAGCACAGATACGCAGTATTTT. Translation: CASRGTSGGGSTDTQYF.

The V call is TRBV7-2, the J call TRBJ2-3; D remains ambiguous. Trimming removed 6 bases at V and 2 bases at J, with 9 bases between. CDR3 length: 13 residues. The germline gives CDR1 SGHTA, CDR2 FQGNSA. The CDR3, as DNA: TGTGCCAGCAGTTTCAGTACCACAGATACGCAGTATTTT. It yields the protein CASSFSTTDTQYF.

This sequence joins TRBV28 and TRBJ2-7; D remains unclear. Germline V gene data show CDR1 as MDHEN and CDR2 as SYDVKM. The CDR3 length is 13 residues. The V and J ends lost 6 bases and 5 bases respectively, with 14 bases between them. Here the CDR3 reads CASSQTPFDEQYF. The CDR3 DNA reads TGTGCCAGCAGCCAAACTCCTTTCGACGAGCAGTACTTC. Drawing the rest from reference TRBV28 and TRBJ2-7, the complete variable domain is DVKVTQSSRYLVKRTGEKVFLECVQDMDHENMFWYRQDPGLGLRLIYFSYDVKMKEKGDIPEGYSVSREKKERFSLILESASTNQTSMYLCASSQTPFDEQYFGPGTRLTVT.

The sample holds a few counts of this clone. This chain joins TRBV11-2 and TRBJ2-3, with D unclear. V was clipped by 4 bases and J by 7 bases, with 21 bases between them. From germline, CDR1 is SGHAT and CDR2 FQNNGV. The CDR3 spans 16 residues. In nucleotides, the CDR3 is TGTGCCAGCAGCTCCCTAACACCGGGTCCTTCTTATACGCAGTATTTT. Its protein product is CASSSLTPGPSYTQYF.

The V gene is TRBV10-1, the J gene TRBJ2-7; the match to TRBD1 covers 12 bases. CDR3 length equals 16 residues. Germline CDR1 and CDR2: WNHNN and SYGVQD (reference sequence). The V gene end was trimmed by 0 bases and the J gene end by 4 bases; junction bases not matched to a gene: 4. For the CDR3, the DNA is TGCGCCAGCAGTGAGTCCGGGACAGGGGGCCTTTACGAGCAGTACTTC. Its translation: CASSESGTGGLYEQYF.

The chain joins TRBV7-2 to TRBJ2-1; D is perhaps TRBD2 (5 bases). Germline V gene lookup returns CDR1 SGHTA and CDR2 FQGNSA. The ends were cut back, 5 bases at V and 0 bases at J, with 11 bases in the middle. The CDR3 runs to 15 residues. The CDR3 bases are TGTGCCAGCAGCCCCGCCGGGGACTCCTACAATGAGCAGTTCTTC. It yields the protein CASSPAGDSYNEQFF.

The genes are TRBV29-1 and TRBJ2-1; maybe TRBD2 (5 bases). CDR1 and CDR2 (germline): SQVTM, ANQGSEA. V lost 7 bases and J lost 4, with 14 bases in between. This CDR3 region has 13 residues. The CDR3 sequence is CSAEGVLYNEQFF. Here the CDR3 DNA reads TGCAGCGCCGAGGGAGTCCTTTACAATGAGCAGTTCTTC.

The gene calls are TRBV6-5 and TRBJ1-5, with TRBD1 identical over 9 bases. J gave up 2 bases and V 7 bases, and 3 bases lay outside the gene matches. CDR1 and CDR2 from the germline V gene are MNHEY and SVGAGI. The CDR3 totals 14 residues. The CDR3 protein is CASINRGRNQPQHF. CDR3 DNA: TGTGCCAGCATCAACAGGGGGCGCAATCAGCCCCAGCATTTT.

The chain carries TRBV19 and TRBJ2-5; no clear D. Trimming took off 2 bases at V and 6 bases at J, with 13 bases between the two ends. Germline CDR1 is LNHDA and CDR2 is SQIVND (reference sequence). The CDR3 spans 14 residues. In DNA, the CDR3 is TGTGCCAGTAGTATAAGCAGAGGCTTGAAGACCCAGTACTTC. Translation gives CASSISRGLKTQYF.

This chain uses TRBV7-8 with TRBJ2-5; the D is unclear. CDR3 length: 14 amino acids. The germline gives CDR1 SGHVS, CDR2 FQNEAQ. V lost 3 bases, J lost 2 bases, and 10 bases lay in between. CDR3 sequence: CASSFRLLQETQYF. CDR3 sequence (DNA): TGTGCCAGCAGCTTCAGGCTCCTTCAAGAGACCCAGTACTTC.